This record covers a single T cell receptor (beta chain). The antigen is not known. This sample was included in a study of cytomegalovirus exposure and HLA in healthy donors. Study-wide points: Most TCR sequences were rare, but some public TCRs occurred in many donors. There was a cluster of highly shared sequence variants that was likely a sequencing artifact.

V gave up 5 bases and J gave up 3 bases; unmatched junction bases: 5. Germline lookup yields CDR1 MNHEY and CDR2 SMNVEV (reference sequence). This CDR3 spans 14 amino acids. A multiplex PCR was run with 60 Vbeta primers and 13 Jbeta primers. Data came from immunoSEQ multiplex PCR; TCRdb stores just in-frame clones and leaves some out. The sample records around 100,000 clones, under 80% being singletons. This TCR was recovered from a woman in her forties in good health and CMV-seropositive. The sequencing sample was made of PBMCs. This rearrangement joins TRBV27 to TRBJ2-3, with TRBD1 identical over 7 bases. Here the CDR3 DNA reads TGTGCCAGCAGTGACAGGGAACGGACAGATACGCAGTATTTT. The encoded protein is CASSDRERTDTQYF.